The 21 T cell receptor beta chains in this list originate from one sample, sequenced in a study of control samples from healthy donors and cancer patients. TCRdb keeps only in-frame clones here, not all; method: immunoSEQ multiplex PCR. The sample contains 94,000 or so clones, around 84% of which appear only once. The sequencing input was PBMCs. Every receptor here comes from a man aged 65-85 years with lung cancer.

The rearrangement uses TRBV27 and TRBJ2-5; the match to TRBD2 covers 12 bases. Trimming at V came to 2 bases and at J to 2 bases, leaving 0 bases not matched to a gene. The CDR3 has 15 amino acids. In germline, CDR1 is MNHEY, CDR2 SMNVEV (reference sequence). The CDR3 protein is CASSLLAGGQETQYF. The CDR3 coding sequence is TGTGCCAGCAGTTTACTAGCGGGGGGGCAAGAGACCCAGTACTTC.

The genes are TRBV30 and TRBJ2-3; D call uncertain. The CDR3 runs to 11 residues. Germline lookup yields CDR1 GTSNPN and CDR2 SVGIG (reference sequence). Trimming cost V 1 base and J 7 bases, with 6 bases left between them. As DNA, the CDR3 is TGTGCCTGGAGTGAGACATATACGCAGTATTTT. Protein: CAWSETYTQYF.

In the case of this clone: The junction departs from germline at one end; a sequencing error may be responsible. The CDR3 bases are TGCGCCTGCAGACAGGGCCGCTCTGGAAACACCATATATTTT. Translation gives CACRQGRSGNTIYF. This chain uses TRBV10-2 with TRBJ1-3; 7 nucleotides align to TRBD1. CDR3 length: 14 residues. The germline V gene has CDR1 WSHSY and CDR2 SAAADI.

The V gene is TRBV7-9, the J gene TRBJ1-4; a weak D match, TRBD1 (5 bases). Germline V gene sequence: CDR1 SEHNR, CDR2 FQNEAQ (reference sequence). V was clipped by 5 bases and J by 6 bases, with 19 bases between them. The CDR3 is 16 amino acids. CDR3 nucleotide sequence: TGTGCCAGCAGCCCCAGAACGGGGGACGAGGATGAAAAACTGTTTTTT. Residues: CASSPRTGDEDEKLFF.

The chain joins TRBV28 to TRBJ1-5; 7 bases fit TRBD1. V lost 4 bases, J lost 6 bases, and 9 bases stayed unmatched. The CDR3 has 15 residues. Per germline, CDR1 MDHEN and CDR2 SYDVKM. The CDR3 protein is CASSSTTGESQPQHF. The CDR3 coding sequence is TGTGCCAGCAGTTCGACTACAGGGGAAAGTCAGCCCCAGCATTTT.

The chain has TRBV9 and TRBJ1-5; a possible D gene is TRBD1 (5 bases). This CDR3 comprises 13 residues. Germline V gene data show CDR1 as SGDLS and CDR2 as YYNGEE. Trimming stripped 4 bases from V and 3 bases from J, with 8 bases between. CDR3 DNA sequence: TGTGCCAGCAGCAAGGGGCCCAATCAGCCCCAGCATTTT. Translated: CASSKGPNQPQHF.

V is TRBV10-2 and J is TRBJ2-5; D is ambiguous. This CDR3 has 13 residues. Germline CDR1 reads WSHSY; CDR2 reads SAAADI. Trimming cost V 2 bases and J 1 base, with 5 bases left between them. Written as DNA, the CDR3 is TGCGCCAGCAGTGAGGACACCCAAGAGACCCAGTACTTC. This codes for CASSEDTQETQYF.

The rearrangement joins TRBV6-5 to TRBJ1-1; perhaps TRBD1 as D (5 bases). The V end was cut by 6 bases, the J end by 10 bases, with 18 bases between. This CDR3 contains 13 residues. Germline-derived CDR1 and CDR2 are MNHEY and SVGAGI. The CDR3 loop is CASRHDGTAGAFF. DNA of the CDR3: TGTGCCAGCAGGCACGACGGGACCGCGGGAGCTTTCTTT.

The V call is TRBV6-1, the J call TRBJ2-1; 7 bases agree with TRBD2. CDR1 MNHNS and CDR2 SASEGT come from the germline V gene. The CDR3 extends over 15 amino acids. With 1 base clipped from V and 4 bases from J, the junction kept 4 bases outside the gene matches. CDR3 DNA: TGTGCCAGCAGTGAAGGGCGGGGGATATACAATGAGCAGTTCTTC. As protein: CASSEGRGIYNEQFF.

The CDR3, as DNA: TGTGCCTGGTCAGGGACTTCAACCTACAATGAGCAGTTCTTC. This sequence encodes CAWSGTSTYNEQFF. This chain uses TRBV30 with TRBJ2-1, with a weak D call TRBD2 (6 bases). This CDR3 comprises 14 residues. In germline, CDR1 is GTSNPN, CDR2 SVGIG (reference sequence). Trimming removed 5 bases from V and 2 bases from J, with 13 bases in between.

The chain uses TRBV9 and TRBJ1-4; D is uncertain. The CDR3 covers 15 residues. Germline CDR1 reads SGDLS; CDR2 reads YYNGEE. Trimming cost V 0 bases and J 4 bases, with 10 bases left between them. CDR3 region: CASSVASQLNEKLFF. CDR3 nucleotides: TGTGCCAGCAGCGTAGCTAGCCAGCTTAATGAAAAACTGTTTTTT. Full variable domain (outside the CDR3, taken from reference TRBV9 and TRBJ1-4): DSGVTQTPKHLITATGQRVTLRCSPRSGDLSVYWYQQSLDQGLQFLIQYYNGEERAKGNILERFSAQQFPDLHSELNLSSLELGDSALYFCASSVASQLNEKLFFGSGTQLSVL.

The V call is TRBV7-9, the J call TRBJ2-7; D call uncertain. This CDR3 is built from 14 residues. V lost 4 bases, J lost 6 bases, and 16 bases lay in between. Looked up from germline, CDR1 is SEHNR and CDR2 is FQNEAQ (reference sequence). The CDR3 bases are TGTGCCAGCAGCTCGACCGGGCAGGCCTCCGAGCAGTACTTC. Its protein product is CASSSTGQASEQYF.

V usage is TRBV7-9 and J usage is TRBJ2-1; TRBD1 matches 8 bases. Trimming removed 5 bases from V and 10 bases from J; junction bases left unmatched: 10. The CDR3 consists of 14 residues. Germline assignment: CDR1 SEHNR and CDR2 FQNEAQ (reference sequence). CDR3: CASSPRTGPEEQFF. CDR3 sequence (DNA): TGTGCCAGCAGCCCCCGGACAGGGCCCGAGGAGCAGTTCTTC.

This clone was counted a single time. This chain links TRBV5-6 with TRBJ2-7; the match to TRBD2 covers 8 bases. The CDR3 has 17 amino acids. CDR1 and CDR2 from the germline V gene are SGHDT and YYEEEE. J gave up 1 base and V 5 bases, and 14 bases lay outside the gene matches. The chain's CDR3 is CASSYPLSGGGSYEQYF. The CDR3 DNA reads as TGTGCCAGCAGTTACCCTCTCTCCGGGGGGGGGTCCTACGAGCAGTACTTC.

Written as DNA, the CDR3 is TGTGCCAGCAGCCGGACAGGGGAGGCCTACGAGCAGTACTTC. It encodes CASSRTGEAYEQYF. This chain links TRBV3-1 (or the pseudogene TRBV3-2) with TRBJ2-7; the match to TRBD1 covers 9 bases. J was trimmed by 2 bases and V by 4 bases; bases with no gene match: 3. The CDR3 contains 14 residues. CDR1 is LGHDT and CDR2 is YNNKEL in the germline V gene (reference sequence).

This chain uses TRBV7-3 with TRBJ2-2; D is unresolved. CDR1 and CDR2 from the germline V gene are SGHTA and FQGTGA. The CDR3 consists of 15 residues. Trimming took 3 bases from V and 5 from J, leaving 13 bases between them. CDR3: CASSFSAGSTGELFF. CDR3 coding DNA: TGTGCCAGCAGCTTTTCGGCAGGTTCGACCGGGGAGCTGTTTTTT.

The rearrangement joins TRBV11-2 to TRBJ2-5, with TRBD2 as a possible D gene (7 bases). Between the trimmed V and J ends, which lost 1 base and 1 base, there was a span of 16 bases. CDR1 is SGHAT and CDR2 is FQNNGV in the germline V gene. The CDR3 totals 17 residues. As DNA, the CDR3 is TGTGCCAGCAGCTTAGGGTCGTTCGGGGGGCCCCAAGAGACCCAGTACTTC. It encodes CASSLGSFGGPQETQYF.

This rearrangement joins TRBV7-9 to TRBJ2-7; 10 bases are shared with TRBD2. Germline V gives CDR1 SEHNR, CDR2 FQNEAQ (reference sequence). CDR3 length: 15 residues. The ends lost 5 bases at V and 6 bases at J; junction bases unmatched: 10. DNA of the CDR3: TGTGCCAGCAGCACTAGGGCTAGCGGGGGCGGCGAGCAGTACTTC. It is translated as CASSTRASGGGEQYF.

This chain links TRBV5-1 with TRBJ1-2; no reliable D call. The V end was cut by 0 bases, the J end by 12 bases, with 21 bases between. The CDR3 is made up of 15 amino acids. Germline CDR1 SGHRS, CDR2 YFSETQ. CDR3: CASSLGGGSPGFDTF. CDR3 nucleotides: TGCGCCAGCAGCTTGGGAGGAGGCTCCCCCGGATTTGACACCTTC.

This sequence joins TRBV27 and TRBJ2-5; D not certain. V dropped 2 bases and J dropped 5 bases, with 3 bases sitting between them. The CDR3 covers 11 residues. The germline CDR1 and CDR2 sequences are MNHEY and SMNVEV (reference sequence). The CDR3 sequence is CASSLGETQYF. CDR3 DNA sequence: TGTGCCAGCAGTTTAGGGGAGACCCAGTACTTC.

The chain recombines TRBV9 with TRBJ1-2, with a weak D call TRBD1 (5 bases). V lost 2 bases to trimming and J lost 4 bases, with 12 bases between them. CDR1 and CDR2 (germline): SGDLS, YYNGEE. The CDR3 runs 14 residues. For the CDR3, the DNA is TGTGCCAGCAGCGTTGGGGCCCGGATCTATGGCTACACCTTC. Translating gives CASSVGARIYGYTF.